A few counts support the clone carrying this TCR beta chain. Its matching antigen is unknown. This entry comes from a study of cytomegalovirus exposure and HLA in healthy donors. Overall study findings and caveats: Across donors, sequencing depth was assumed by presence/absence analyses to be roughly uniform. The records held CMV serostatus as the only immune exposure information.

V was clipped by 6 bases and J by 0 bases, with 15 bases between them. Germline loops: CDR1 SGDLS, CDR2 YYNGEE. CDR3 size: 15 residues. The study ran its PCR with 60 Vbeta and 13 Jbeta primers. Assay: immunoSEQ multiplex PCR; the TCRdb copy retains only in-frame clones and omits some. The table lists roughly 88,000 clones, approximately 80% of them singletons. The origin of this receptor is a man aged 30 to 39 in good health and CMV-seropositive. The sequencing sample was made of PBMCs. This chain joins TRBV9 and TRBJ1-1, with a possible D match to TRBD1 (6 bases). CDR3 in amino acids: CASNSQGQMNTEAFF. CDR3 DNA sequence: TGTGCCAGCAACTCGCAAGGACAGATGAACACTGAAGCTTTCTTT.